The clone carrying this T cell receptor beta chain was detected a few times. Its matching antigen is unknown. Its ends do not fully match the called genes, so a read error is possible. This entry comes from a study of human T cells and chemical hapten exposure. Study-level points and caveats: Patch test scores rose with PT1 expanded TCR counts, a positive correlation.

This CDR3 comprises 15 residues. Germline V gene sequence: CDR1 SSHAT, CDR2 FNYEAQ (reference sequence). The library tagged each cDNA molecule with unique molecular identifiers. Via MiXCR, TCRdb re-called the RACE reads, giving one row per CDR3 protein. The sample holds nearly 80,000 distinct CDR3 sequences; approximately 10% are singletons and the top ten take around 1.5%. Regarding time point: patch test 1, 2 weeks after DPC sensitization. Treatment specified: therapeutic diphenylcyclopropenone sensitization with weekly scalp DPC. The chain has TRBV7-7 and TRBJ2-5, with TRBD2 matching 9 bases. The source material was whole blood, sampled in connection with sensitization to the hapten diphenylcyclopropenone (DPC). The TCR comes from a woman aged 45 to 65 with alopecia areata. Some clones in this sample may be carry-over from other donors' samples. CDR3 loop: CASSFSAGGRETQYF. In nucleotides, the CDR3 is TGTGCTAGCAGCTTCTCTGCGGGAGGGAGAGAGACCCAGTACTTC.